This TCR beta chain is drawn from a study of blood T cell repertoires in COVID-19. The method was immunoSEQ multiplex PCR; TCRdb's version includes in-frame clones alone and lacks a portion of them. The sample contains 150,000 to 200,000 clones, roughly 88% of which appear only once. V lost 6 bases and J 9 bases, leaving 12 bases between the germline ends. This CDR3 contains 12 residues. Germline V CDR1 and CDR2: MDHEN, SYDVKM. This TCR was sampled from a woman aged 18-29 years who had recovered from COVID-19. The rearrangement joins TRBV28 to TRBJ1-5, with no clear D. Sequenced input: PBMCs or T cells enriched from blood (not recorded which). The CDR3 coding sequence is TGTGCCAGCAGCTATCCGGGTAGGCCCCAGCATTTT. Protein product: CASSYPGRPQHF.